This TCR beta chain originates from a study of blood T cells in healthy people across ages. Notes on the study in general: Compared with aged donors, long-lived donors showed fewer expanded clones, suggesting selection.

This clonotype was picked up many times. The antigen remains undetermined. A sample-barcoded 5' primer and a J-beta primer mix were used in a second PCR of roughly 7 to 12 cycles. A tag from a template-switch adaptor with 12 random nucleotides marked each cDNA molecule. TCRdb independently ran MiXCR on the 5' RACE reads; one entry per CDR3 protein. The sample contains 710,000 or so distinct CDR3 sequences, about 30% of which appear only once. CDR3 length: 14 residues. V gave up 8 bases and J gave up 0 bases; unmatched junction bases: 6. The germline gives CDR1 MNHEY, CDR2 SMNVEV (reference sequence). This chain links TRBV27 with TRBJ1-1, with 7 bases aligning to TRBD1. Sequenced sample: blood. The source is a woman older than 75 in good health. The CDR3 region is CASRPTGVNTEAFF. The CDR3 coding sequence is TGTGCCAGCCGACCCACAGGGGTGAACACTGAAGCTTTCTTT.